This T cell receptor beta chain stems from a study of blood T cells in healthy people across ages. Whole-study context: Per every two T cells, about one barcoded beta molecule was captured by template switching.

Study results and caveats: Possibly confounding the expanded clonotype changes was the fact that donor CMV status was unknown.

Through a sample-barcoded 5' primer and a J-beta primer mix, a second PCR was run for roughly 6 to 12 cycles. All cDNA molecules were each tagged by a template-switch adaptor with 12 random nucleotides. MiXCR, run by TCRdb on the 5' RACE reads, gives a single entry per CDR3 protein. This sample carries approximately 1,100,000 distinct CDR3 sequences, less than 50% of them seen once, and the ten largest clones take approximately 17%. V was trimmed by 1 base and J by 3 bases, leaving 16 bases between them. The CDR3 has 16 amino acids. Germline lookup yields CDR1 SGHAT and CDR2 FQNNGV. This clonotype has more than one count but fewer than ten. Its target is unknown.

Sequenced material: blood. The clonotype originates from an older woman in good health. V usage is TRBV11-2 and J usage is TRBJ2-7; possibly TRBD2 for D (6 bases). CDR3 amino acids: CASSLARGSGIYEQYF. The CDR3 nucleotides read TGTGCCAGCAGCTTAGCCCGGGGTAGCGGCATCTACGAGCAGTACTTC. Drawing the rest from reference TRBV11-2 and TRBJ2-7, the complete variable domain is EAGVAQSPRYKIIEKRQSVAFWCNPISGHATLYWYQQILGQGPKLLIQFQNNGVVDDSQLPKDRFSAERLKGVDSTLKIQPAKLEDSAVYLCASSLARGSGIYEQYFGPGTRLTVT.